Listed here is a single T cell receptor (beta chain). Its specific antigen is unknown. No base quality values were provided; no much bigger clone lies one nucleotide off. The sample comes from a study of T cell repertoires and Cas9 in healthy adults listed by TCRdb under 2018. General notes on the study: Within the CD4 and CD8 compartments, the researchers characterized SpCas9-reactive T cells in terms of multi-effector potency, cytotoxicity and lineage determination. This study looked at whether people already carry T cell immunity to the Streptococcus pyogenes Cas9 nuclease (SpCas9), the enzyme used in CRISPR gene editing. Points the paper makes about the study in general: Proliferation and function of SpCas9-reactive effector T cells were reported to be mitigated in vitro by SpCas9-reactive regulatory T cells.

Healthy humans served as the donors. The germline V gene sets CDR1 to MNHEY and CDR2 to SVGAGI. The CDR3 sequence holds 14 residues, the cysteine and phenylalanine included. Just CDR3 DNA is preserved here, 42 bases in frame from base 1. Compared with germline, V lacks 1 base and J lacks 6 bases; bases without a gene match: 5. Receptors were amplified or captured by the immunoSEQ multiplex PCR assay. TCRdb re-hosts the immuneACCESS table, in-frame sequences only. Its copies lack some clones; in the studies checked, an unresolved V gene accounts for under half of them, and the cause for the rest is not known. This sample gives about 15,000 clones in total; 80% to 90% of them show up just once. Of the sample, roughly 1.5% falls within the top ten clones.

The sample comprised Tregs (CD4+, CD25+, CD127-, CD137-, CD154-) from PBMCs; culture status not recorded. The sequence links TRBV6-5 to TRBJ2-7; a stretch of 8 junction bases matches TRBD1. The clonotype comes from a human donor in good health. The DNA sequence reads TGTGCCAGCAGTTACTTCAGGGGGCGACGCGAGCAGTACTTC. Its protein product is CASSYFRGRREQYF.